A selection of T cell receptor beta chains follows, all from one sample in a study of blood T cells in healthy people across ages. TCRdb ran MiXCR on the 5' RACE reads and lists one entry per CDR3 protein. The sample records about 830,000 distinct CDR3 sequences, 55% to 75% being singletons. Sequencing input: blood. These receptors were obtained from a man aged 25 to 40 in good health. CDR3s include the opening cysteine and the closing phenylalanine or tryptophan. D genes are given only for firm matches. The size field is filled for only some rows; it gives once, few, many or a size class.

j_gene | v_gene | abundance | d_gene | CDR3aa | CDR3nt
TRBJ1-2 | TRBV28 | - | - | CASQPPYYGYTF | TGTGCCAGTCAACCTCCCTACTATGGCTACACCTTC
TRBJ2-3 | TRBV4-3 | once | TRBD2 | CASSQPVAGVSDTQYF | TGCGCCAGCAGCCAACCGGTAGCGGGAGTGTCGGATACGCAGTATTTT
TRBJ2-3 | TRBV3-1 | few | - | CASSPSGPRTDTQYF | TGTGCCAGCAGCCCATCCGGCCCTAGGACAGATACGCAGTATTTT
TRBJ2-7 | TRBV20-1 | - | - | CSAAPGLTYEQYF | TGCAGTGCTGCCCCCGGCCTCACCTACGAGCAGTACTTC
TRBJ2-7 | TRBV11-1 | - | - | CASSPGPRLISYEQYF | TGTGCCAGCAGCCCGGGACCGCGCCTCATTTCCTACGAGCAGTACTTC
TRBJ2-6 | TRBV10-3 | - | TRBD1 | CAISEWDRRGSGANVLTF | TGTGCCATCAGTGAGTGGGACAGGAGGGGCTCTGGGGCCAACGTCCTGACTTTC
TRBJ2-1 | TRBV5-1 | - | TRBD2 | CASSTPGLAGAYNEQFF | TGCGCCAGCAGCACACCAGGACTAGCGGGAGCCTACAATGAGCAGTTCTTC
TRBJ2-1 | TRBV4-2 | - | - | CASGQVQIPYNEQFF | TGTGCCAGCGGCCAAGTCCAAATTCCCTACAATGAGCAGTTCTTC
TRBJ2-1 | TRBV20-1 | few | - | CSALNHWGPNEQFF | TGCAGTGCCCTAAACCATTGGGGCCCCAATGAGCAGTTCTTC
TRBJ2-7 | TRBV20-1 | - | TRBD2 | CSARDPSGVTYEQYF | TGCAGTGCTAGAGACCCTAGCGGGGTGACCTACGAGCAGTACTTC
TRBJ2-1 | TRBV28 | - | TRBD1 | CASSLWGQGTWGNNEQFF | TGTGCCAGCAGTTTATGGGGACAGGGGACTTGGGGGAACAATGAGCAGTTCTTC
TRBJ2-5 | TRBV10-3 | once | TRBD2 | CAISELAGGRETQYF | TGTGCCATCAGCGAACTAGCGGGGGGGCGAGAGACCCAGTACTTC
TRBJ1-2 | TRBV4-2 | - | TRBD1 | CVSSQDQGGRGYGYTF | TGTGTCAGCAGCCAAGACCAGGGGGGGAGAGGCTATGGCTACACCTTC
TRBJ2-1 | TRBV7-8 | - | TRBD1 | CASSLRGPSANEQFF | TGTGCCAGCAGCTTAAGGGGGCCCAGTGCAAATGAGCAGTTCTTC
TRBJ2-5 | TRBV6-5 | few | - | CASSLGPAETQYF | TGTGCCAGCAGTTTAGGACCCGCAGAGACCCAGTACTTC
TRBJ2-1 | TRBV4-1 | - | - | CASSQLSNEQFF | TGCGCCAGCAGCCAACTAAGCAATGAGCAGTTCTTC
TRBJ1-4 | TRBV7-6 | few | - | CASSLTSRAVSSEKLFF | TGTGCCAGCAGCTTAACGTCGAGGGCAGTGAGTTCTGAAAAACTGTTTTTT
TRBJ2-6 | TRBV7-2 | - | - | CASSTGDSGANVPTF | TGTGCCAGCAGCACAGGGGACTCTGGGGCCAACGTCCCGACTTTC
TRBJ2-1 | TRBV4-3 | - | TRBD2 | CASSQDFSGRGSEQFF | TGCGCCAGCAGCCAAGACTTTAGCGGGAGGGGGAGTGAGCAGTTCTTC
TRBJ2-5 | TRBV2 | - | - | CASMEVGGRETQYF | TGTGCCAGCATGGAAGTGGGGGGGCGGGAGACCCAGTACTTC
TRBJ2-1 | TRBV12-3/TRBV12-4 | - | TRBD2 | CASSPDGLAGNEQFF | TGTGCCAGCAGCCCCGATGGACTAGCGGGTAATGAGCAGTTCTTC
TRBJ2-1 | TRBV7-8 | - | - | CASSHGKPEQFF | TGTGCCAGCAGCCATGGAAAACCTGAGCAGTTCTTC
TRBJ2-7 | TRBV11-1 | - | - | CASSSDTTNEQYF | TGTGCCAGCAGCTCAGACACTACAAACGAGCAGTACTTC
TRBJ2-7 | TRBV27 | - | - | CASRSPGRPYEQYF | TGTGCCAGCAGATCTCCGGGCCGTCCCTACGAGCAGTACTTC
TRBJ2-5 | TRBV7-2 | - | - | CASSLALMGMRGQETQYF | TGTGCCAGCAGCTTAGCGCTAATGGGGATGAGAGGCCAAGAGACCCAGTACTTC
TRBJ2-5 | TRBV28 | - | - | CASSSALGERETQYF | TGTGCCAGCAGTTCCGCCCTGGGGGAACGAGAGACCCAGTACTTC
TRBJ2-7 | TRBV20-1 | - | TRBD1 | CSALSPSTGGTNEQYF | TGCAGTGCCCTGTCCCCTTCGACAGGGGGAACGAACGAGCAGTACTTC
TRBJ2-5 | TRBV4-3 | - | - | CASSQVVGFSEQYF | TGCGCCAGCAGCCAAGTAGTGGGGTTTAGTGAGCAGTACTTC
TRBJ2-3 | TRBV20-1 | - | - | CSATTLGDSPSTDTQYF | TGCAGTGCTACTACCTTAGGGGACTCTCCTAGCACAGATACGCAGTATTTT
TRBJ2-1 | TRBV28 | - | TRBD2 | CASSMGLATEQFF | TGTGCCAGCAGTATGGGACTAGCGACTGAGCAGTTCTTC
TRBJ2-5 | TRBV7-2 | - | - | CASSPPGVRAAEQYF | TGTGCCAGCAGCCCCCCCGGGGTAAGAGCCGCTGAGCAGTACTTC
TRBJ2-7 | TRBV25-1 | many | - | CASSYGPYEQYF | TGTGCCAGCAGTTACGGTCCCTACGAGCAGTACTTC
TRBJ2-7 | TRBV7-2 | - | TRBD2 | CASSLGRESTYEQYF | TGTGCCAGCAGCTTAGGGCGGGAGAGTACATACGAGCAGTACTTC
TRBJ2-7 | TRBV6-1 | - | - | CASSEKPSGSFYEQYF | TGTGCCAGCAGTGAAAAGCCCTCCGGGAGCTTCTACGAGCAGTACTTC
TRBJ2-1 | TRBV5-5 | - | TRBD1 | CASSQWTGESEQFF | TGTGCCAGCAGCCAATGGACAGGGGAGAGTGAGCAGTTCTTC
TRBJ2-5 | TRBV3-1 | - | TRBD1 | CASSPLRGPGETQYF | TGTGCCAGCAGCCCTTTAAGGGGGCCGGGGGAGACCCAGTACTTC
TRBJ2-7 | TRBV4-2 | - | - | CASSQGTGEQYF | TGTGCCAGCAGCCAAGGGACGGGAGAGCAGTACTTC
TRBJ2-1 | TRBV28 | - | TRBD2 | CASTHGRDHEQFF | TGTGCCAGCACCCATGGGAGGGACCATGAGCAGTTCTTC
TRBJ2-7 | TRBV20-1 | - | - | CSARSSIRDEQYF | TGCAGTGCTAGAAGCAGTATTCGCGACGAGCAGTACTTC
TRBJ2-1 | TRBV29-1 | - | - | CSVEGVIGGNEQFF | TGCAGCGTTGAAGGGGTGATAGGGGGAAATGAGCAGTTCTTC
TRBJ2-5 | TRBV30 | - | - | CACTRDSQETQYF | TGTGCCTGTACAAGGGACTCGCAGGAGACCCAGTACTTC
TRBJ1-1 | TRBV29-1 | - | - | CSVVQALNTEAFF | TGCAGCGTTGTGCAGGCCTTGAACACTGAAGCTTTCTTT
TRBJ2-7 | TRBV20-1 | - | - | CSAREGSGVYEQYF | TGCAGTGCTAGAGAGGGATCAGGGGTATACGAGCAGTACTTC
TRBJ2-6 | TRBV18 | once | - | CASSPPGTPLTF | TGTGCCAGCTCACCACCCGGGACTCCCCTGACTTTC
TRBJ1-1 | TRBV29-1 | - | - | CSVEQGETEAFF | TGCAGCGTTGAACAGGGAGAGACTGAAGCTTTCTTT
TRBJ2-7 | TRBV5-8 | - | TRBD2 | CASSFPGRVASYEQYF | TGTGCCAGCAGCTTCCCGGGGAGGGTTGCTTCCTACGAGCAGTACTTC
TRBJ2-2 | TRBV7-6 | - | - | CASRNKVDTGELFF | TGTGCCAGCAGGAACAAAGTCGACACCGGGGAGCTGTTTTTT
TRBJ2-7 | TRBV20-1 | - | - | CSARGVYSYEQYF | TGCAGTGCAAGAGGGGTATACTCCTACGAGCAGTACTTC
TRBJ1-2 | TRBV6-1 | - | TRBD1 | CASSVIEGAGLGYTF | TGTGCCAGCAGTGTTATTGAGGGGGCGGGCCTTGGCTACACCTTC
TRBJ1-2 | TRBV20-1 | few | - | CSAPDPANYGYTF | TGCAGTGCCCCTGACCCAGCTAACTATGGCTACACCTTC
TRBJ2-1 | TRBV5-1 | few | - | CASSKRLENNEQFF | TGCGCCAGCAGCAAACGACTGGAAAACAATGAGCAGTTCTTC